This section outlines one T cell receptor (beta chain) sequence together with its context. Its antigen is not identified. This sample is part of a study of monozygotic twins with inflammatory bowel disease. Study observations and caveats: Patients with IBD had less TCRbeta diversity (inverse Simpson) than their healthy co-twins. There was no support for any single strong signal or clonotype associated with IBD.

This CDR3 has 13 residues. The V gene's germline CDR1 is LNHDA and CDR2 SQIVND (reference sequence). Incorporation of UMIs carrying a 6-nucleotide sample barcode was performed by template switching. TCRdb re-called the 5' RACE reads and catalogs CDR3 proteins one per entry, DNA excluded. Its table records some 450,000 distinct CDR3 sequences. Skipping T cell sorting, the study isolated total RNA directly from whole blood. This chain connects TRBV19 to TRBJ2-7; TCRdb's D gene call, TRBD2, goes unchecked for lack of DNA. The sequence was obtained from a human donor with ulcerative colitis or Crohn's disease, or a healthy co-twin of an affected twin (not recorded which). Material for sequencing was blood. The CDR3 loop is CASSLPQGREQYF.